The clone carrying this T cell receptor (beta chain) was seen at least ten times. As yet, its antigen is unknown. CDR3 regions of TCR beta were amplified from RNA transcripts. Scientists carried out first-round RT-PCR using HTBI primers and then a second-round multiplex PCR. TCRdb re-called the multiplex PCR reads with MiXCR, one entry per CDR3 protein. The sample shows about 600,000 distinct CDR3 sequences, 39% of them seen only once. This record belongs to a study of Graves' ophthalmopathy and Graves' hyperthyroidism. General study results and limits: Discrimination between ophthalmopathy and stable hyperthyroidism by a 13-signature model showed 87.88% sensitivity and about 80% specificity. Sensitivity of 65% to 71% and specificity of roughly 72% were achieved by the model that predicted ophthalmopathy progression.

The V segment lost 9 bases and the J segment 8 bases; nucleotides outside the gene matches: 4. The CDR3 runs 11 residues. Per the germline V gene, CDR1 is SNHLY and CDR2 is FYNNEI. Hyperthyroidism was new, under 2 months, in patients aged 18 to 65. Lactation, pregnancy, uncontrolled infections and other autoimmune diseases were all grounds for excluding patients. The clonotype was recovered from an adult man with Graves' hyperthyroidism. Sequencing was carried out using peripheral blood or thyroid tissue (not recorded which). V is TRBV2 and J is TRBJ1-2; 9 positions agree with TRBD1. The CDR3 region has the DNA TGTGCCAGAACAGGGGGCGGAGGCTACACCTTC. This encodes CARTGGGGYTF.